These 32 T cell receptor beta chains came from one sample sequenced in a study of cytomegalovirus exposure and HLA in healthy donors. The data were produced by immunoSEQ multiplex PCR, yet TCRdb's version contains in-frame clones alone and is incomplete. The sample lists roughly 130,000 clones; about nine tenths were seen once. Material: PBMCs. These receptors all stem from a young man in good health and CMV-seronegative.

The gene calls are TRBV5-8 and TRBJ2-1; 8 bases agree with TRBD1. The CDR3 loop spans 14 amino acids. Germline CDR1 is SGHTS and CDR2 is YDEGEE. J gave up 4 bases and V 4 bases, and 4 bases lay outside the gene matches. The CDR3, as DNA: TGTGCCAGCAGCCAGGGGGCTAGGTACAATGAGCAGTTCTTC. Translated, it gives CASSQGARYNEQFF.

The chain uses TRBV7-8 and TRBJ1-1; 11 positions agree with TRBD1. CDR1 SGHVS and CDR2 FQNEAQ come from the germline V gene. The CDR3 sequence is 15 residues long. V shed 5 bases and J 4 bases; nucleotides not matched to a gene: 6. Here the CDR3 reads CASSTDRGRVTEAFF. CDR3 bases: TGTGCCAGCAGCACGGACAGGGGGCGGGTCACTGAAGCTTTCTTT.

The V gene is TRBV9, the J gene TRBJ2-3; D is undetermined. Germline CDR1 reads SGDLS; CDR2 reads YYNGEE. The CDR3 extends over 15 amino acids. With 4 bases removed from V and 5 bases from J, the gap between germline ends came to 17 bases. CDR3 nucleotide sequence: TGTGCCAGCAGCACTCAAGACCTCTCTAGAGATACGCAGTATTTT. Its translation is CASSTQDLSRDTQYF.

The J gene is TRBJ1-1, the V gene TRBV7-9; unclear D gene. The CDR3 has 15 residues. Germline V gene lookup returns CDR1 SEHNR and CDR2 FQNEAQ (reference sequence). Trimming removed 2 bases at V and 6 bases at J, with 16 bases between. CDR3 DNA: TGTGCCAGCAGCTTATGGGTGACCCCTCGGGCTGAAGCTTTCTTT. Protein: CASSLWVTPRAEAFF.

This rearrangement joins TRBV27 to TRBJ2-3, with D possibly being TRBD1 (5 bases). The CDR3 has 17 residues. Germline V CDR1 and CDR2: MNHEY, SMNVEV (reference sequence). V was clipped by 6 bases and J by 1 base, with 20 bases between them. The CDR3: CASSSSQTALRTDTQYF. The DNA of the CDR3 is TGTGCCAGCAGCTCCTCGCAGACAGCGCTTCGCACAGATACGCAGTATTTT.

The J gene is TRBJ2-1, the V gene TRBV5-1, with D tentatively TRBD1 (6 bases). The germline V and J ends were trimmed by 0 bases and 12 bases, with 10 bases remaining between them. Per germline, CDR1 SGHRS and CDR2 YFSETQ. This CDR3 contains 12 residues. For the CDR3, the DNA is TGCGCCAGCAGCTTGGGGGGGCCTGGGCAGTTCTTC. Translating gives CASSLGGPGQFF.

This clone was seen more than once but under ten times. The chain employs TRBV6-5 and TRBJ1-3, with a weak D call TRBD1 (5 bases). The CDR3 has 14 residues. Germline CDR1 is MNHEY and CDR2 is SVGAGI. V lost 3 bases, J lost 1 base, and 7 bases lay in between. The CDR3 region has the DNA TGTGCCAGCAGTTATTCAGGGTCTGGAAACACCATATATTTT. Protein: CASSYSGSGNTIYF.

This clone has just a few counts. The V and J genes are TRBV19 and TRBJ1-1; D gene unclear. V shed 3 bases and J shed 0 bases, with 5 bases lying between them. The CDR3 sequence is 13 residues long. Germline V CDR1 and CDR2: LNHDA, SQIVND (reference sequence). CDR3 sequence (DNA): TGTGCCAGTAGTATTATTCTGAACACTGAAGCTTTCTTT. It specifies CASSIILNTEAFF.

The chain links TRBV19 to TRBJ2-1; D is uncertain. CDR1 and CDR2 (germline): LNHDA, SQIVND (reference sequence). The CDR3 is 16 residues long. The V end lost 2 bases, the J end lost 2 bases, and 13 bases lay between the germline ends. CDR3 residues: CASSIPHTVAYNEQFF. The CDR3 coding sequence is TGTGCCAGTAGTATACCCCACACAGTTGCCTACAATGAGCAGTTCTTC.

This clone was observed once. CDR3 sequence reads: CASSRGEVNPEKLFF. The CDR3 coding sequence is TGTGCCAGCTCACGCGGCGAAGTAAATCCTGAAAAACTGTTTTTT. The chain uses TRBV18 and TRBJ1-4; D ambiguous. This CDR3 spans 15 amino acids. Deletions cut 4 bases from V and 7 bases from J, with 16 bases between. Per the germline V gene, CDR1 is KGHSH and CDR2 is LQKENI.

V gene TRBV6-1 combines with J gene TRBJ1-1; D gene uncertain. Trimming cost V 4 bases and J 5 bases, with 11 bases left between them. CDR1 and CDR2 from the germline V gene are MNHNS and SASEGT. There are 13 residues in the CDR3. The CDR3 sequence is CASSVAEGTEAFF. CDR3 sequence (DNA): TGTGCCAGCAGTGTGGCGGAGGGTACTGAAGCTTTCTTT.

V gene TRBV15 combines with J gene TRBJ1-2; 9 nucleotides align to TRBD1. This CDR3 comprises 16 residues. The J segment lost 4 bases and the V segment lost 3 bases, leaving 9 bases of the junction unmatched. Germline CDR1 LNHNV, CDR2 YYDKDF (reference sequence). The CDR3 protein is CATSRPGQGFTYGYTF. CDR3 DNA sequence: TGTGCCACCAGCAGGCCGGGACAGGGTTTTACCTATGGCTACACCTTC.

The CDR3 loop reads CSGWGSDSYEQYF. In DNA form, the CDR3 reads TGCAGCGGCTGGGGCTCGGATTCCTACGAGCAGTACTTC. The V and J genes are TRBV29-1 and TRBJ2-7; maybe TRBD1 (5 bases). The V end was cut by 7 bases, the J end by 1 base, with 14 bases between. The germline V gene encodes CDR1 SQVTM and CDR2 ANQGSEA. The CDR3 sequence is 13 residues long.

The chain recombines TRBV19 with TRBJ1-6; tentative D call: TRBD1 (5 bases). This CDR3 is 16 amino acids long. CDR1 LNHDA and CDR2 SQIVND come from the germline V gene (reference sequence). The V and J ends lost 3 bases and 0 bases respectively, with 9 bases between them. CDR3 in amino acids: CASSIRVISYNSPLHF. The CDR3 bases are TGTGCCAGTAGTATCAGGGTCATCTCCTATAATTCACCCCTCCACTTT.

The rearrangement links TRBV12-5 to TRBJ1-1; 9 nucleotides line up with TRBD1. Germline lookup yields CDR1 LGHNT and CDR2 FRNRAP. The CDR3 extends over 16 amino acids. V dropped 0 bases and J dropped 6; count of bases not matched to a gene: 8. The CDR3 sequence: CASGLVPGQGKSEAFF. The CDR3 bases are TGTGCTAGTGGTTTGGTCCCGGGACAGGGCAAGTCTGAAGCTTTCTTT.

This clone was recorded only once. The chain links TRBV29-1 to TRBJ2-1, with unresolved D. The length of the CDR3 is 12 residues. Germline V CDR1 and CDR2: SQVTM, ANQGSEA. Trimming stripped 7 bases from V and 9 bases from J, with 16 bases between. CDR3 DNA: TGCAGCGCCCTAAGTACCCAGCGTGAGCAGTTCTTC. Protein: CSALSTQREQFF.

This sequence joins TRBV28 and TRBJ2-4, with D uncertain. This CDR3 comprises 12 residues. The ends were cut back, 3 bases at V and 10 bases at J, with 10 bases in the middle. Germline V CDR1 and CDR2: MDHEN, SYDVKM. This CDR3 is CASSFSLRIQYF. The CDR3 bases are TGTGCCAGCAGTTTTAGCTTGCGTATTCAGTACTTC.

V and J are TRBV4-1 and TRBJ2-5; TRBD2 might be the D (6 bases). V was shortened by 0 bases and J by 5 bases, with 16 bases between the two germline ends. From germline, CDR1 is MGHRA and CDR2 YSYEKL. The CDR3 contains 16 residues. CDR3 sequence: CASSQESGRWRETQYF. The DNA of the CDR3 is TGCGCCAGCAGCCAAGAAAGCGGGCGGTGGCGGGAGACCCAGTACTTC.

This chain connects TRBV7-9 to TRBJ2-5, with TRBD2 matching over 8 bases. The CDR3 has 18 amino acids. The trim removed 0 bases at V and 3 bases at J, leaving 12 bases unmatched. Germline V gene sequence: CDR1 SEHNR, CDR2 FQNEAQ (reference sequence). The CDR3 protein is CASSLALHSGVIKETQYF. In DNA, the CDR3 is TGTGCCAGCAGCTTAGCCCTTCATAGCGGGGTTATTAAAGAGACCCAGTACTTC.

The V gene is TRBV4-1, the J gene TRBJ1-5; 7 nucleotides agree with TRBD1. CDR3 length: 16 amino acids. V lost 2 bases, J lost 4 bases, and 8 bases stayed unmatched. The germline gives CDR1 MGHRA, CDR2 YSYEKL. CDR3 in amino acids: CASSQTQGDQNQPQHF. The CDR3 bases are TGCGCCAGCAGCCAAACCCAGGGGGATCAGAATCAGCCCCAGCATTTT.

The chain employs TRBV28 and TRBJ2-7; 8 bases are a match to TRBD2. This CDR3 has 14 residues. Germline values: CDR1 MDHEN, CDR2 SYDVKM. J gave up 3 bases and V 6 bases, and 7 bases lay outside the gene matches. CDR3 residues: CASRGGGQFYEQYF. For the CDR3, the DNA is TGTGCCAGCAGGGGCGGGGGGCAGTTCTACGAGCAGTACTTC.

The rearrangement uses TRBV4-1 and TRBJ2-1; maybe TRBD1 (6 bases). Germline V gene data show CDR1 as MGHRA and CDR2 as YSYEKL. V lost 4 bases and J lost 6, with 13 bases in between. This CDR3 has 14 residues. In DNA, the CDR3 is TGCGCCAGCAGCCGCTACAGGGTTGGCAATGAGCAGTTCTTC. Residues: CASSRYRVGNEQFF.

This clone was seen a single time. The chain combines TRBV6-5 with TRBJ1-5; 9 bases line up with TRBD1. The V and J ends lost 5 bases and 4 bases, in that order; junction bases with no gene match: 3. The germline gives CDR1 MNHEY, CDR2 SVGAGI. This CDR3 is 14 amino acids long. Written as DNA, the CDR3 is TGTGCCAGCAGTCTGACAGGGGGAAATCAGCCCCAGCATTTT. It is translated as CASSLTGGNQPQHF.

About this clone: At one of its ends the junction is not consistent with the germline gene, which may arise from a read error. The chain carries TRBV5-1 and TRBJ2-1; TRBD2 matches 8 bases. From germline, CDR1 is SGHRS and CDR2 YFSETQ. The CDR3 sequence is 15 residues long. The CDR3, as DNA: TGCGCCAGCAGCCCTCGGGGGGGCTACTACGATGAGCAGTTCTTC. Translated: CASSPRGGYYDEQFF.

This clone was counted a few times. The CDR3 region is CASSKRGQGNSPLHF. The CDR3, as DNA: TGTGCCAGTAGTAAGCGGGGACAGGGGAATTCACCCCTCCACTTT. This rearrangement joins TRBV19 to TRBJ1-6, with TRBD1 matching over 10 bases. V was pared by 4 bases and J by 7 bases, with 4 bases of the junction left unmatched. This CDR3 has 15 residues. The germline V gene has CDR1 LNHDA and CDR2 SQIVND (reference sequence). The full variable domain, rest sourced from reference TRBV19 and TRBJ1-6, is DGGITQSPKYLFRKEGQNVTLSCEQNLNHDAMYWYRQDPGQGLRLIYYSQIVNDFQKGDIAEGYSVSREKKESFPLTVTSAQKNPTAFYLCASSKRGQGNSPLHFGNGTRLTVT.

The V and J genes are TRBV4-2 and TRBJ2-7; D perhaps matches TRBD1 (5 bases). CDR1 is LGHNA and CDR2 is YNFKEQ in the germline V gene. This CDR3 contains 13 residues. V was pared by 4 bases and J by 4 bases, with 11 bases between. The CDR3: CASSPRQPYEQYF. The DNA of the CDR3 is TGTGCCAGCAGCCCGCGACAGCCTTACGAGCAGTACTTC.

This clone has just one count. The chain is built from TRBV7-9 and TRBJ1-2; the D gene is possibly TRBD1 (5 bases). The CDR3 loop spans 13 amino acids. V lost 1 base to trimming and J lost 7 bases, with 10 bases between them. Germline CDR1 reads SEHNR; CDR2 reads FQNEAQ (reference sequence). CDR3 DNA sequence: TGTGCCAGCAGCTTAGACAGGAAAATTGGCTACACCTTC. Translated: CASSLDRKIGYTF.

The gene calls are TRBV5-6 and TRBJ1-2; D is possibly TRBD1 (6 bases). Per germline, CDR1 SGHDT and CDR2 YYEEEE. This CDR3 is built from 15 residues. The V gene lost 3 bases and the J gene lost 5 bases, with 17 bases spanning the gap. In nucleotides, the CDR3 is TGTGCCAGCAGCTCCTACTACAGGGACGGGTATGGCTACACCTTC. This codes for CASSSYYRDGYGYTF.

CDR3 DNA: TGCGCCAGCAGCCGAGGATTCAGGGGAACTAATGAAAAACTGTTTTTT. The encoded protein is CASSRGFRGTNEKLFF. The rearrangement links TRBV4-1 to TRBJ1-4, with D tentatively TRBD1 (6 bases). Trimming stripped 4 bases from V and 1 base from J, with 13 bases between. Germline CDR1 is MGHRA and CDR2 is YSYEKL. The CDR3 runs to 16 residues.

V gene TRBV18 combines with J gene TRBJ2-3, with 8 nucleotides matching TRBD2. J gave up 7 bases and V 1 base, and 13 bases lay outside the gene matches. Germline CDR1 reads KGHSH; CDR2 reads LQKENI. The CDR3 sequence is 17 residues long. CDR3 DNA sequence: TGTGCCAGCTCACCACGGTCGGGCAGCGGGGGATTAAATACGCAGTATTTT. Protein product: CASSPRSGSGGLNTQYF.

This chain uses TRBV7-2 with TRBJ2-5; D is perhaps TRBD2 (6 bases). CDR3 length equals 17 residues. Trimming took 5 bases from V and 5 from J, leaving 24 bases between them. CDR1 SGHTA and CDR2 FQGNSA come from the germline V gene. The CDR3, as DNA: TGTGCCAGCAGCAAACCCTCTCACGCAGGTGGGAGGGAGACCCAGTACTTC. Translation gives CASSKPSHAGGRETQYF.

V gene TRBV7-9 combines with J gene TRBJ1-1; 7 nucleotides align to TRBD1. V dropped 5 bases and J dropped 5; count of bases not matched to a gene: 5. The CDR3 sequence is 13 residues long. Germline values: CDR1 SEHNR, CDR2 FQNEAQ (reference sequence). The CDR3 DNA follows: TGTGCCAGCAGCACAGGGGTAGAGACTGAAGCTTTCTTT. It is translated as CASSTGVETEAFF. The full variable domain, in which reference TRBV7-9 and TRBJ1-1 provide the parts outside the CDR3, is DTGVSQNPRHKITKRGQNVTFRCDPISEHNRLYWYRQTLGQGPEFLTYFQNEAQLEKSRLLSDRFSAERPKGSFSTLEIQRTEQGDSAMYLCASSTGVETEAFFGQGTRLTVV.